Following are 26 T cell receptor beta chains from one sample sequenced in a study of cytomegalovirus exposure and HLA in healthy donors. In the PCR, 60 Vbeta and 13 Jbeta primers were used. The assay was immunoSEQ multiplex PCR, and TCRdb's table has in-frame clones only and misses some. The data show about 130,000 clones, and the top ten clones hold 2%. The sequencing input was PBMCs. The source of these receptors is a woman aged 60-75 years in good health and CMV-seronegative.

This chain links TRBV4-1 with TRBJ2-1; D not certain. V was cut by 4 bases and J by 0 bases, with 16 bases left in between. The CDR3 runs to 17 residues. Germline V gene data show CDR1 as MGHRA and CDR2 as YSYEKL. The CDR3 nucleotides read TGCGCCAGCAGCCTAAGCACCACGCCCCGCTCCTACAATGAGCAGTTCTTC. Its protein is CASSLSTTPRSYNEQFF.

The chain recombines TRBV2 with TRBJ2-5, with 8 bases identical to TRBD1. The end of the DNA is better explained by TRBJ2-7, so the J call may be wrong. This CDR3 has 15 amino acids. Germline loops: CDR1 SNHLY, CDR2 FYNNEI. CDR3 region: CASRRNRGSSYEQYF. CDR3 in DNA: TGTGCCAGCAGGAGAAACAGGGGGAGCTCCTACGAGCAGTACTTC.

This chain connects TRBV6-5 to TRBJ2-3; 11 bases match TRBD2. V lost 2 bases to trimming and J lost 8 bases; unmatched junction nucleotides: 9. There are 16 residues in the CDR3. Germline V gives CDR1 MNHEY, CDR2 SVGAGI. CDR3 region: CASSYPLAGGRGTQYF. CDR3 in DNA: TGTGCCAGCAGTTACCCTTTAGCGGGGGGGCGGGGTACGCAGTATTTT.

The chain uses TRBV6-1 and TRBJ1-1; D gene ambiguous. V lost 2 bases to trimming and J lost 4 bases, with 17 bases between them. Germline V gene sequence: CDR1 MNHNS, CDR2 SASEGT. CDR3 length: 16 residues. The CDR3 bases are TGTGCCAGCAGTGAATCTCTTGCCAGGCCGGTCACTGAAGCTTTCTTT. This sequence encodes CASSESLARPVTEAFF.

The gene calls are TRBV6-6 and TRBJ1-4, with a possible D match to TRBD1 (6 bases). Trimming stripped 4 bases from V and 3 bases from J, with 12 bases between. The germline gives CDR1 MNHNY, CDR2 SVGAGI (reference sequence). The CDR3 runs to 15 residues. The CDR3 loop is CASSSQGTANEKLFF. In nucleotides, the CDR3 is TGTGCCAGCAGTTCGCAGGGGACGGCTAATGAAAAACTGTTTTTT.

This sequence joins TRBV4-1 and TRBJ2-7; 7 nucleotides align to TRBD1. The CDR3 spans 14 residues. Germline CDR1 is MGHRA and CDR2 is YSYEKL. The J segment lost 2 bases and the V segment lost 5 bases, leaving 6 bases of the junction unmatched. CDR3 loop: CASSYRDRAYEQYF. The CDR3 bases are TGCGCCAGCAGCTACCGGGACAGAGCCTACGAGCAGTACTTC.

The chain recombines TRBV6-1 with TRBJ1-4; D uncertain. Germline values: CDR1 MNHNS, CDR2 SASEGT. V was clipped by 1 base and J by 7 bases, with 13 bases between them. This CDR3 region has 15 residues. CDR3 DNA sequence: TGTGCCAGCAGTGAAGATGCAGGCCAAAGTGAAAAACTGTTTTTT. Encoded protein: CASSEDAGQSEKLFF.

The genes are TRBV18 and TRBJ1-2; the match to TRBD1 covers 8 bases. From germline, CDR1 is KGHSH and CDR2 LQKENI. This CDR3 has 13 amino acids. V was clipped by 6 bases and J by 8 bases; unmatched bases: 8. The CDR3 sequence: CASSLGQGSGYTF. For the CDR3, the DNA is TGTGCCAGCTCTCTCGGACAGGGTAGCGGCTACACCTTC.

The rearrangement links TRBV2 to TRBJ1-5, with D uncertain. CDR3 length: 15 residues. V gave up 1 base and J gave up 0 bases, with 7 bases separating them. Germline V gene lookup returns CDR1 SNHLY and CDR2 FYNNEI. This CDR3 is CASSEDRHSNQPQHF. The CDR3 nucleotides read TGTGCCAGCAGTGAAGACAGACATAGCAATCAGCCCCAGCATTTT.

V usage is TRBV25-1 and J usage is TRBJ1-3, with D uncertain. Looked up from germline, CDR1 is MGHDK and CDR2 is SYGVNS. There are 14 residues in the CDR3. With 7 bases removed from V and 2 bases from J, the gap between germline ends came to 12 bases. The CDR3 DNA sequence: TGTGCCAGCATCGGAGTCTGGACTGGAAACACCATATATTTT. The encoded protein is CASIGVWTGNTIYF.

The gene calls are TRBV27 and TRBJ1-3; TRBD1 matches at 8 bases. The V gene's germline CDR1 is MNHEY and CDR2 SMNVEV (reference sequence). This CDR3 spans 15 amino acids. V lost 7 bases, J lost 4 bases, and 9 bases stayed unmatched. CDR3 coding DNA: TGTGCCAGCAAGCCAGGGGGCGCGGGGGGAAACACCATATATTTT. The encoded protein is CASKPGGAGGNTIYF.

The J gene is TRBJ2-1, the V gene TRBV14, with D perhaps matching TRBD1 (5 bases). V was trimmed by 5 bases and J by 8 bases, leaving 13 bases between them. Germline assignment: CDR1 SGHDN and CDR2 FVKESK. The CDR3 spans 13 residues. The CDR3 is CASSVQVVDEQFF. The DNA of the CDR3 is TGTGCCAGCAGCGTACAGGTGGTGGATGAGCAGTTCTTC.

The gene calls are TRBV7-3 and TRBJ2-5; 15 nucleotides line up with TRBD2. V shed 5 bases and J 5 bases; nucleotides not matched to a gene: 6. The CDR3 sequence is 16 residues long. Germline V gene sequence: CDR1 SGHTA, CDR2 FQGTGA. CDR3 sequence (DNA): TGTGCCAGCAGCCCACGGACTAGCGGGGGGGCGGAGACCCAGTACTTC. Protein sequence: CASSPRTSGGAETQYF.

V usage is TRBV5-8 and J usage is TRBJ2-1, with 8 positions matching TRBD1. CDR1 and CDR2 from the germline V gene are SGHTS and YDEGEE. The CDR3 consists of 17 residues. Unmatched junction bases numbered 12, after V lost 7 bases and J lost 0 bases. Here the CDR3 reads CASPTGGQPSSYNEQFF. The CDR3 DNA is TGTGCCAGCCCCACAGGGGGGCAACCAAGCTCCTACAATGAGCAGTTCTTC.

The chain joins TRBV5-6 to TRBJ1-4; possible D gene TRBD1, 6 bases. Per germline, CDR1 SGHDT and CDR2 YYEEEE. The V and J ends lost 3 bases and 7 bases respectively, with 19 bases between them. The CDR3 is 16 residues long. DNA of the CDR3: TGTGCCAGCAGCTGGGGGGGGGCCACACCTAGTGAAAAACTGTTTTTT. Its translation: CASSWGGATPSEKLFF.

The chain couples TRBV4-2 to TRBJ1-5; maybe TRBD1 (5 bases). V was clipped by 3 bases and J by 0 bases, with 18 bases between them. The length of the CDR3 is 18 residues. The germline CDR1 and CDR2 sequences are LGHNA and YNFKEQ. CDR3 sequence reads: CASSHPNWGQDSNQPQHF. The CDR3 DNA reads as TGTGCCAGCAGCCATCCGAATTGGGGCCAAGATAGCAATCAGCCCCAGCATTTT.

The chain uses TRBV28 and TRBJ2-2, with 11 bases that match TRBD2. CDR1 is MDHEN, CDR2 SYDVKM, per germline. The CDR3 consists of 16 residues. V shed 8 bases, J shed 0 bases, and the junction held 5 bases outside the gene matches. The CDR3 sequence is CASGLAGGPNTGELFF. The CDR3 bases are TGTGCCAGCGGCCTAGCGGGGGGTCCGAACACCGGGGAGCTGTTTTTT.

V is TRBV5-3 and J is TRBJ1-2, with a possible D match to TRBD1 (6 bases). TRBV5-3 is reported as an ORF; its role is uncertain. The V and J ends lost 6 bases and 3 bases respectively, with 12 bases between them. The CDR3 covers 13 residues. The CDR3 spells CARTHEGDYGYTF. The CDR3 DNA sequence: TGTGCCAGAACCCATGAGGGGGACTATGGCTACACCTTC.

The CDR3 DNA follows: TGTGCCAGCAGCAACACAGGGGCAGATACGCAGTATTTT. The encoded protein is CASSNTGADTQYF. This chain joins TRBV7-3 and TRBJ2-3; 7 bases agree with TRBD1. Germline trimming cut 5 bases from V and 4 bases from J; bases unmatched to any gene: 3. Per germline, CDR1 SGHTA and CDR2 FQGTGA. This CDR3 region has 13 residues.

This chain links TRBV2 with TRBJ1-5; 8 bases are a match to TRBD1. The CDR3 is 15 amino acids. CDR1 is SNHLY and CDR2 is FYNNEI in the germline V gene. V trimming: 6 bases; J trimming: 2 bases; junction bases outside the gene matches: 6. The CDR3 sequence: CASRADRAGNQPQHF. The CDR3, as DNA: TGTGCCAGCAGAGCGGACAGGGCGGGCAATCAGCCCCAGCATTTT.

The rearrangement uses TRBV5-4 and TRBJ2-7, with TRBD1 matching over 12 bases. The CDR3 totals 16 residues. The trim removed 4 bases at V and 0 bases at J, leaving 5 bases unmatched. Germline V gene lookup returns CDR1 SGHNT and CDR2 YYREEE (reference sequence). The DNA of the CDR3 is TGTGCCAGCAGCCCACCGGGACAGGGGGCCTCCTACGAGCAGTACTTC. Its protein is CASSPPGQGASYEQYF.

CDR3 nucleotide sequence: TGTGCCAGCAGTCCCCGACAGGCCGATGGCTACACCTTC. It codes for CASSPRQADGYTF. V usage is TRBV2 and J usage is TRBJ1-2; possibly TRBD1 for D (6 bases). This CDR3 comprises 13 residues. CDR1 and CDR2 (germline): SNHLY, FYNNEI. V shed 5 bases and J shed 6 bases, with 13 bases lying between them.

This chain links TRBV27 with TRBJ1-2; 7 nucleotides agree with TRBD1. Trimming removed 6 bases from V and 7 bases from J; junction bases left unmatched: 14. This CDR3 comprises 15 residues. The V gene's germline CDR1 is MNHEY and CDR2 SMNVEV (reference sequence). CDR3 sequence reads: CASSPGTDPYSGYTF. The CDR3 DNA reads TGTGCCAGCAGCCCTGGGACAGATCCTTATTCTGGCTACACCTTC.

This chain connects TRBV4-2 to TRBJ2-6, with 8 bases fitting TRBD1. CDR3 length: 19 amino acids. CDR1 and CDR2 (germline): LGHNA, YNFKEQ. V trimming: 0 bases; J trimming: 0 bases; junction bases outside the gene matches: 7. DNA of the CDR3: TGTGCCAGCAGCCAAGATTGGCAGGGGGCCCTCTCTGGGGCCAACGTCCTGACTTTC. Its translation is CASSQDWQGALSGANVLTF.

V gene TRBV19 combines with J gene TRBJ1-2, with D hard to call. The germline V gene has CDR1 LNHDA and CDR2 SQIVND (reference sequence). The V end was cut by 3 bases, the J end by 0 bases, with 14 bases between. This CDR3 region has 16 residues. In nucleotides, the CDR3 is TGTGCCAGTAGTATTAGCGGAGCCAAACCTAACTATGGCTACACCTTC. This encodes CASSISGAKPNYGYTF.

CDR3 protein: CASSSRSGRVNEKLFF. The DNA for the CDR3 is TGTGCCAGCAGCTCCAGGTCGGGCAGGGTTAATGAAAAACTGTTTTTT. This chain connects TRBV11-2 to TRBJ1-4, with a tentative D call TRBD1 (5 bases). CDR1 SGHAT and CDR2 FQNNGV come from the germline V gene. The V and J ends lost 4 bases and 4 bases respectively, with 16 bases between them. The CDR3 runs to 16 residues.